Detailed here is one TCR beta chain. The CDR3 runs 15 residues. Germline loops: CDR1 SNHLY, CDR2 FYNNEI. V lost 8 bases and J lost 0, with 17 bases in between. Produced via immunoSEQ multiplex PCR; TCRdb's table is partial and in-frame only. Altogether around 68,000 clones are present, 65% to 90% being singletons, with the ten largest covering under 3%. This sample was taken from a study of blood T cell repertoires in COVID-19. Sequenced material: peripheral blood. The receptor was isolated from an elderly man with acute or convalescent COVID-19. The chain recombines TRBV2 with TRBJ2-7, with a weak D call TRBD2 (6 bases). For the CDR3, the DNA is TGTGCCAGCTCAGGTGGAGGGGCCCTCTCCTACGAGCAGTACTTC. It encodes CASSGGGALSYEQYF.